The clone carrying this TCR beta chain has a handful of counts. Its target is not known. This record comes from a study of identical twins. Germline values: CDR1 SGDLS, CDR2 YYNGEE. The V gene lost 0 bases and the J gene lost 3 bases, with 0 bases spanning the gap. The CDR3 spans 12 residues. TCRdb used MiXCR to reprocess the 5' RACE reads, holding one entry per CDR3 protein. The sample lists some 210,000 distinct CDR3 sequences, more than 15% occurring once. Study observations and caveats: Modeled out-of-frame TCR alpha sharing in monozygotic twins fell below observed levels.

The same sample was also used in a study of T cells expressing NK-cell markers. As that report states: These same clonotypes (in four donors) also led the CD3+CD56-NKG2C+ fraction.

The receptor was derived from a woman between 18 and 29 years old in good health. The material sequenced was CD8+ T cells sorted from blood. The rearrangement links TRBV9 to TRBJ2-2; unclear D gene. Written as DNA, the CDR3 is TGTGCCAGCAGCGTAGACACCGGGGAGCTGTTTTTT. Its protein product is CASSVDTGELFF.